Following are 28 T cell receptor beta chains from one sample sequenced in a study of cytomegalovirus exposure and HLA in healthy donors. 13 Jbeta primers and 60 Vbeta primers were used for the PCR. Method: immunoSEQ multiplex PCR; TCRdb's copy keeps in-frame clones and lacks some. The sample carries 200,000 or so clones, about 79% recorded once. Sequencing input: PBMCs. Source of these receptors: a young man in good health and CMV-seronegative.

In its sample, this clone was seen once. The V call is TRBV5-5, the J call TRBJ1-4, with TRBD1 identical over 7 bases. Trimming cost V 4 bases and J 6 bases; bases outside gene matches: 15. This CDR3 is 17 amino acids long. CDR1 is SGHKS and CDR2 is YYEKEE in the germline V gene (reference sequence). The CDR3 DNA follows: TGTGCCAGCAGCCTCCGGGACAGAGGTGCCCGGGATGAAAAACTGTTTTTT. Translating it yields CASSLRDRGARDEKLFF.

The chain links TRBV29-1 to TRBJ1-2, with a tentative D call TRBD1 (6 bases). The CDR3 covers 15 residues. Per germline, CDR1 SQVTM and CDR2 ANQGSEA. The V end was cut by 5 bases, the J end by 3 bases, with 19 bases between. The CDR3 region has the DNA TGCAGCGTTCCCAGCACCTCGGGGGGCTACTATGGCTACACCTTC. It specifies CSVPSTSGGYYGYTF.

This clone has more than one count but fewer than ten. The gene calls are TRBV30 and TRBJ2-3, with 14 bases fitting TRBD2. The V gene end was trimmed by 8 bases and the J gene end by 6 bases; junction bases not matched to a gene: 4. The germline V gene encodes CDR1 GTSNPN and CDR2 SVGIG (reference sequence). The CDR3 extends over 13 amino acids. CDR3 region: CAGTSGRGDTQYF. As DNA, the CDR3 is TGTGCCGGGACTAGCGGGAGAGGGGATACGCAGTATTTT.

This chain uses TRBV30 with TRBJ2-5, with D perhaps matching TRBD2 (5 bases). The J call may be mistaken, given a closer DNA end match to TRBJ2-7. The germline V gene encodes CDR1 GTSNPN and CDR2 SVGIG (reference sequence). The CDR3 contains 14 residues. The chain's CDR3 is CAWSVLGDTYEQYF. CDR3 bases: TGTGCCTGGAGTGTTCTGGGAGATACCTACGAGCAGTACTTC.

V and J are TRBV25-1 and TRBJ2-3, with 9 bases that match TRBD2. This CDR3 has 16 residues. V lost 6 bases, J lost 0 bases, and 7 bases stayed unmatched. Germline V gene sequence: CDR1 MGHDK, CDR2 SYGVNS. Written as DNA, the CDR3 is TGTGCCAGCAGCCTGGGACTAGCCCCTAGCACAGATACGCAGTATTTT. Translation: CASSLGLAPSTDTQYF.

CDR3 sequence: CASSPSRQGGQPQHF. The CDR3 DNA reads as TGTGCCAGCAGCCCCAGCCGACAGGGCGGGCAGCCCCAGCATTTT. The chain couples TRBV11-2 to TRBJ1-5; 7 bases line up with TRBD1. Germline loops: CDR1 SGHAT, CDR2 FQNNGV. V trimming: 5 bases; J trimming: 7 bases; junction bases outside the gene matches: 11. The CDR3 totals 15 residues.

The chain employs TRBV11-2 and TRBJ2-5; D is unclear. The germline CDR1 and CDR2 sequences are SGHAT and FQNNGV. V was trimmed by 3 bases and J by 5 bases, leaving 7 bases between them. The CDR3 consists of 12 residues. The CDR3 reads CASSFTEETQYF. The CDR3 nucleotides are TGTGCCAGCAGCTTTACAGAGGAGACCCAGTACTTC. Combining the CDR3 with reference TRBV11-2 and TRBJ2-5 gives the whole variable domain EAGVAQSPRYKIIEKRQSVAFWCNPISGHATLYWYQQILGQGPKLLIQFQNNGVVDDSQLPKDRFSAERLKGVDSTLKIQPAKLEDSAVYLCASSFTEETQYFGPGTRLLVL.

The J gene is TRBJ2-7, the V gene TRBV10-3; 7 nucleotides align to TRBD1. Per the germline V gene, CDR1 is ENHRY and CDR2 is SYGVKD. V lost 7 bases, J lost 4 bases, and 10 bases stayed unmatched. This CDR3 has 14 residues. The CDR3 sequence: CAIKGTADGYEQYF. The DNA of the CDR3 is TGTGCCATCAAAGGGACAGCAGACGGTTACGAGCAGTACTTC.

This clone was seen only once. The chain is built from TRBV5-3 and TRBJ2-2, with TRBD2 matching 9 bases. TRBV5-3 is recorded as an ORF, its role being uncertain. After removal of 5 bases from V and 2 bases from J, the junction contained 4 bases not matched to a gene. There are 15 residues in the CDR3. CDR3 protein: CARSNSGGNTGELFF. CDR3 bases: TGTGCCAGAAGTAATAGCGGGGGAAACACCGGGGAGCTGTTTTTT.

The chain uses TRBV6-4 and TRBJ2-5; 8 bases align to TRBD2. With V trimmed by 3 bases and J by 4 bases, 10 bases remained unmatched. CDR1 MRHNA and CDR2 SNTAGT come from the germline V gene. This CDR3 region has 16 residues. Written as DNA, the CDR3 is TGTGCCAGCAGTGAAAAAACTAGCGGAGGTGGAGAGACCCAGTACTTC. It is translated as CASSEKTSGGGETQYF.

The chain recombines TRBV5-1 with TRBJ2-3, with 8 bases fitting TRBD2. J lost 2 bases, V lost 4 bases, and 3 bases had no gene match. Germline CDR1 is SGHRS and CDR2 is YFSETQ. CDR3 size: 14 residues. The CDR3 reads CASSASGFTDTQYF. The CDR3 region has the DNA TGCGCCAGCAGCGCTAGCGGGTTCACAGATACGCAGTATTTT.

The chain has TRBV4-3 and TRBJ1-1; maybe TRBD1 (6 bases). Germline V lookup: CDR1 LGHNA, CDR2 YSLEER. Trimming removed 0 bases from V and 1 base from J, with 9 bases in between. The CDR3 is 15 amino acids. The CDR3 coding sequence is TGCGCCAGCAGCCAAGAGGGGGCAGGGAACACTGAAGCTTTCTTT. Translation gives CASSQEGAGNTEAFF.

This clone was seen a few times. A read error may account for a junction end that differs from germline. The rearrangement uses TRBV7-9 and TRBJ2-3; TRBD2 might be the D (6 bases). Germline V lookup: CDR1 SEHNR, CDR2 FQNEAQ (reference sequence). The CDR3 is 14 amino acids. CDR3 sequence reads: CASRLAESTDTQYF. The CDR3 coding sequence is TGTGCCAGCAGATTAGCGGAGAGCACAGATACGCAGTATTTT.

V is TRBV30 and J is TRBJ2-7, with D tentatively TRBD1 (8 bases). Germline V gene data show CDR1 as GTSNPN and CDR2 as SVGIG (reference sequence). The CDR3 runs to 14 residues. Trimming removed 6 bases at V and 8 bases at J, with 23 bases between. In nucleotides, the CDR3 is TGTGCCTGTGTCGATACAGGGGGGGATATAAAGCAGTACTTC. This encodes CACVDTGGDIKQYF.

CDR3 sequence: CASSSSPGGFAYEQYF. The CDR3 DNA is TGTGCCAGCAGTTCCTCCCCAGGGGGGTTCGCCTACGAGCAGTACTTC. The V and J genes are TRBV6-5 and TRBJ2-7, with D tentatively TRBD1 (7 bases). Deletions cut 4 bases from V and 2 bases from J, with 18 bases between. This CDR3 region has 16 residues. Germline V lookup: CDR1 MNHEY, CDR2 SVGAGI.

This clone showed up just once. V is TRBV10-3 and J is TRBJ1-6; 11 bases fit TRBD1. Trimming cost V 6 bases and J 9 bases; bases outside gene matches: 4. From germline, CDR1 is ENHRY and CDR2 SYGVKD. The CDR3 runs 14 residues. The CDR3 DNA is TGTGCCATCAGCTGGGACAGGGGGGGTTCACCCCTCCACTTT. Encoded protein: CAISWDRGGSPLHF.

The chain carries TRBV28 and TRBJ2-1, with a weak D call TRBD1 (6 bases). Germline V CDR1 and CDR2: MDHEN, SYDVKM. The length of the CDR3 is 14 residues. Trimming removed 7 bases at V and 6 bases at J, with 16 bases between. DNA of the CDR3: TGTGCCAGCACTAAGGGGGTTTTGGGCAATGAGCAGTTCTTC. Its protein is CASTKGVLGNEQFF.

The chain recombines TRBV7-3 with TRBJ2-2; no firm D call. This CDR3 has 12 amino acids. Germline V lookup: CDR1 SGHTA, CDR2 FQGTGA. V lost 3 bases and J 4 bases, leaving 3 bases between the germline ends. CDR3 sequence: CASSFVTGELFF. In DNA, the CDR3 is TGTGCCAGCAGCTTCGTCACCGGGGAGCTGTTTTTT.

This clone has just a few counts. The rearrangement links TRBV28 to TRBJ2-2; 7 bases are a match to TRBD1. J gave up 2 bases and V 5 bases, and 14 bases lay outside the gene matches. From germline, CDR1 is MDHEN and CDR2 SYDVKM. The CDR3 has 18 residues. The CDR3 region has the DNA TGTGCCAGCAGTAAGACAGGGATCAAGGGGAAAAACACCGGGGAGCTGTTTTTT. Translation: CASSKTGIKGKNTGELFF. Full variable domain (rest looked up from reference TRBV28 and TRBJ2-2): DVKVTQSSRYLVKRTGEKVFLECVQDMDHENMFWYRQDPGLGLRLIYFSYDVKMKEKGDIPEGYSVSREKKERFSLILESASTNQTSMYLCASSKTGIKGKNTGELFFGEGSRLTVL.

The J gene is TRBJ2-7, the V gene TRBV5-4; D is possibly TRBD1 (5 bases). Germline CDR1 and CDR2: SGHNT and YYREEE (reference sequence). CDR3 length equals 14 residues. The V gene lost 3 bases and the J gene lost 3 bases, with 13 bases spanning the gap. This CDR3 is CASSSEKGDYEQYF. For the CDR3, the DNA is TGTGCCAGCAGCTCGGAGAAAGGGGACTACGAGCAGTACTTC.

The V gene is TRBV2, the J gene TRBJ2-7; TRBD2 agrees at 9 bases. The germline CDR1 and CDR2 sequences are SNHLY and FYNNEI. The CDR3 is 16 amino acids. V lost 3 bases, J lost 7 bases, and 13 bases stayed unmatched. The CDR3 reads CASSDPRRQAGGEQYF. CDR3 coding DNA: TGTGCCAGCAGTGATCCCCGCAGACAGGCGGGAGGGGAGCAGTACTTC.

The chain couples TRBV29-1 to TRBJ2-1; a possible D gene is TRBD1 (6 bases). This CDR3 has 13 amino acids. V lost 2 bases and J lost 9, with 14 bases in between. The germline gives CDR1 SQVTM, CDR2 ANQGSEA. CDR3 DNA: TGCAGCGTTGAACAAAACAGGGAATCTGAGCAGTTCTTC. This codes for CSVEQNRESEQFF.

The sample holds a few counts of this clone. This chain uses TRBV30 with TRBJ2-5; the D is unclear. The CDR3 runs 15 residues. CDR1 and CDR2 (germline): GTSNPN, SVGIG (reference sequence). Trimming pared 0 bases from V and 0 bases from J, leaving 11 bases between. The CDR3 loop reads CAWSVSSTYQETQYF. Here the CDR3 DNA reads TGTGCCTGGAGTGTGAGTTCGACATACCAAGAGACCCAGTACTTC.

The V call is TRBV13, the J call TRBJ2-7; TRBD1 agrees at 9 bases. Germline V CDR1 and CDR2: PRHDT, FYEKMQ (reference sequence). The CDR3 has 16 amino acids. The V and J ends lost 0 bases and 6 bases, in that order; junction bases with no gene match: 9. In nucleotides, the CDR3 is TGTGCCAGCAGCTTAGGCCATAACGGACAGGGGTCCGAGCAGTACTTC. This gives the protein CASSLGHNGQGSEQYF.

The chain combines TRBV6-6 with TRBJ2-7, with 7 positions matching TRBD2. From germline, CDR1 is MNHNY and CDR2 SVGAGI (reference sequence). This CDR3 has 13 amino acids. The trim removed 6 bases at V and 7 bases at J, leaving 9 bases unmatched. The CDR3 DNA reads as TGTGCCAGCAGCTCCAGGGAGGGTAGAGAGCAGTACTTC. Residues: CASSSREGREQYF.

V is TRBV4-3 and J is TRBJ1-1, with D perhaps TRBD1 (5 bases). Trimming pared 4 bases from V and 4 bases from J, leaving 13 bases between. The CDR3 has 14 amino acids. Germline V gene sequence: CDR1 LGHNA, CDR2 YSLEER. The CDR3 reads CASSRNSGGTEAFF. The CDR3 coding sequence is TGCGCCAGCAGCCGCAATTCCGGGGGCACTGAAGCTTTCTTT.

V is TRBV13 and J is TRBJ2-5, with 10 bases matching TRBD2. Trimming removed 0 bases from V and 5 bases from J; junction bases left unmatched: 9. The CDR3 extends over 17 amino acids. The germline gives CDR1 PRHDT, CDR2 FYEKMQ (reference sequence). The CDR3 DNA sequence: TGTGCCAGCAGCTTAGGCCCCAGCGGGGGGGTTCGGGAGACCCAGTACTTC. Its translation is CASSLGPSGGVRETQYF.

This rearrangement joins TRBV5-6 to TRBJ2-7, with 7 bases that match TRBD1. The germline CDR1 and CDR2 sequences are SGHDT and YYEEEE. The CDR3 is 15 amino acids. Trimming at V came to 1 base and at J to 3 bases, leaving 7 bases not matched to a gene. The CDR3 loop is CASSLKGGVNYEQYF. The CDR3 DNA sequence: TGTGCCAGCAGCTTGAAAGGGGGCGTTAACTACGAGCAGTACTTC.